This T cell receptor (beta chain) was captured by sequencing in a study of blood T cells in healthy people across ages. General study findings and limits: Among T cells, TCR beta diversity per million cells dropped roughly linearly as age rose.

Germline assignment: CDR1 MNHEY and CDR2 SMNVEV (reference sequence). The CDR3 length is 15 residues. It was with a sample-barcoded 5' primer and a J-beta primer mix that a second PCR of roughly 7 to 12 cycles was run. TCRdb recomputed calls from the 5' RACE reads with MiXCR, one row per CDR3 protein. The repertoire consists of 700,000 to 950,000 distinct CDR3 sequences, with around 46% occurring once and the leading ten covering 20% to 25%. To note about this clonotype: Its antigen is undetermined. A read error may produce the germline difference seen at one junction end.

This sequence originates from a woman aged 55-69 years in good health. Sequencing was performed on blood. This sequence joins TRBV27 and TRBJ1-2; 9 positions match TRBD1. CDR3 in amino acids: CASSTFTGGPGGCTF. CDR3 coding DNA: TGTGCCAGCAGTACCTTCACAGGGGGCCCAGGTGGCTGCACCTTC.